Shown below are 14 T cell receptor beta chains from a single sample sequenced in a study of blood T cell repertoires in COVID-19. TCRdb keeps only in-frame clones here, not all; method: immunoSEQ multiplex PCR. The table lists about 83,000 clones, 87% of them singletons. The sample was peripheral blood. The receptors derive from a woman in her forties or fifties with active or convalescent COVID-19.

V is TRBV5-1 and J is TRBJ2-2; possibly TRBD1 for D (6 bases). The CDR3 covers 14 residues. V was trimmed by 4 bases and J by 3 bases, leaving 10 bases between them. From germline, CDR1 is SGHRS and CDR2 YFSETQ. In DNA, the CDR3 is TGCGCCAGCAGCCGACAGGAGTACACCGGGGAGCTGTTTTTT. Its protein is CASSRQEYTGELFF.

In its sample, this clone was seen a few times. The V call is TRBV6-5, the J call TRBJ1-1; 7 nucleotides agree with TRBD1. V was clipped by 6 bases and J by 5 bases; unmatched bases: 9. CDR3 length equals 14 residues. Germline values: CDR1 MNHEY, CDR2 SVGAGI. This chain's CDR3 is CASRVAGGGTEAFF. The DNA of the CDR3 is TGTGCCAGCAGAGTAGCAGGGGGTGGGACTGAAGCTTTCTTT.

V is TRBV19 and J is TRBJ1-2; possible D gene TRBD1, 5 bases. V lost 7 bases and J 5 bases, leaving 17 bases between the germline ends. Germline values: CDR1 LNHDA, CDR2 SQIVND (reference sequence). The CDR3 runs 14 residues. In DNA, the CDR3 is TGTGCCAGTACCAAGCGGGGCAGAGAGTATGGCTACACCTTC. Translated, it gives CASTKRGREYGYTF.

This chain's CDR3 is CASSYETGWTEAFF. CDR3 nucleotides: TGTGCCAGCAGTTACGAGACAGGGTGGACTGAAGCTTTCTTT. This rearrangement joins TRBV6-5 to TRBJ1-1; 7 bases line up with TRBD1. CDR1 and CDR2 (germline): MNHEY, SVGAGI. There are 14 residues in the CDR3. J was trimmed by 5 bases and V by 2 bases; bases with no gene match: 5.

The chain combines TRBV4-3 with TRBJ2-7, with D possibly matching TRBD2 (5 bases). The CDR3 covers 15 residues. The ends were cut back, 0 bases at V and 1 base at J, with 10 bases in the middle. Per the germline V gene, CDR1 is LGHNA and CDR2 is YSLEER. CDR3 loop: CASSQDRGVSYEQYF. The CDR3 DNA follows: TGCGCCAGCAGCCAAGATCGGGGAGTTTCCTACGAGCAGTACTTC.

This clone has a handful of counts. The chain recombines TRBV5-4 with TRBJ2-2, with TRBD1 matching 8 bases. The V segment lost 3 bases and the J segment 2 bases; nucleotides outside the gene matches: 9. Germline assignment: CDR1 SGHNT and CDR2 YYREEE (reference sequence). There are 17 residues in the CDR3. This CDR3 is CASSWTGIYLNTGELFF. CDR3 sequence (DNA): TGTGCCAGCAGCTGGACAGGGATTTACCTTAACACCGGGGAGCTGTTTTTT.

This clone was counted only a few times. The CDR3: CAGGTWEQYF. In nucleotides, the CDR3 is TGTGCCGGGGGGACTTGGGAGCAGTACTTC. The chain carries TRBV21-1 and TRBJ2-7; the table's D call, TRBD2, has no DNA check behind it. TRBV21-1 is a documented pseudogene. The CDR3 extends over 10 amino acids.

This chain connects TRBV5-6 to TRBJ2-7; 7 bases are a match to TRBD2. Unmatched junction bases numbered 17, after V lost 0 bases and J lost 8 bases. Germline CDR1 and CDR2: SGHDT and YYEEEE. The CDR3 contains 17 residues. Here the CDR3 DNA reads TGTGCCAGCAGCTTGGAAATCGACAGACAAGACGGGAGGCAGCAGTACTTC. Amino acid sequence: CASSLEIDRQDGRQQYF. Full variable domain (rest looked up from reference TRBV5-6 and TRBJ2-7): DAGVTQSPTHLIKTRGQQVTLRCSPKSGHDTVSWYQQALGQGPQFIFQYYEEEERQRGNFPDRFSGHQFPNYSSELNVNALLLGDSALYLCASSLEIDRQDGRQQYFGPGTRLTVT.

V gene TRBV7-8 combines with J gene TRBJ2-7; no definite D call. The CDR3 spans 14 residues. Trimming stripped 6 bases from V and 2 bases from J, with 14 bases between. Germline V gene lookup returns CDR1 SGHVS and CDR2 FQNEAQ. The CDR3 DNA sequence: TGTGCCAGCAGGCTCGATGCAGAAACCTACGAGCAGTACTTC. The encoded protein is CASRLDAETYEQYF. Based on the CDR3 plus reference TRBV7-8 and TRBJ2-7, the full variable domain is GAGVSQSPRYKVAKRGQDVALRCDPISGHVSLFWYQQALGQGPEFLTYFQNEAQLDKSGLPSDRFFAERPEGSVSTLKIQRTQQEDSAVYLCASRLDAETYEQYFGPGTRLTVT.

The V gene is TRBV10-1, the J gene TRBJ1-6; 8 positions match TRBD1. From germline, CDR1 is WNHNN and CDR2 SYGVQD (reference sequence). V lost 7 bases and J lost 6; bases outside the gene matches: 17. The CDR3 has 18 amino acids. The CDR3 region is CASKFRGLFLLCNSPLHF. The CDR3 coding sequence is TGCGCCAGCAAATTCAGGGGGCTATTCCTTTTATGTAATTCACCCCTCCACTTT.

The DNA for the CDR3 is TGTGCCAGCTCACCGGGGTCGGCAGGAGGCTCTGAAGCTTTCTTT. Translation gives CASSPGSAGGSEAFF. The chain employs TRBV18 and TRBJ1-1; no reliable D call. Per the germline V gene, CDR1 is KGHSH and CDR2 is LQKENI. The CDR3 consists of 15 residues. The V and J ends lost 3 bases and 6 bases respectively, with 17 bases between them.

The chain carries TRBV7-3 and TRBJ1-2; perhaps TRBD1 as D (5 bases). The germline V gene encodes CDR1 SGHTA and CDR2 FQGTGA. Trimming removed 5 bases at V and 3 bases at J, with 10 bases between. This CDR3 comprises 13 residues. CDR3 loop: CASSLGGDYGYTF. In DNA form, the CDR3 reads TGTGCCAGCAGCCTCGGGGGGGACTATGGCTACACCTTC.

The chain is built from TRBV6-5 and TRBJ1-2; D remains ambiguous. Germline values: CDR1 MNHEY, CDR2 SVGAGI. This CDR3 has 10 residues. Trimming pared 8 bases from V and 8 bases from J, leaving 9 bases between. CDR3 DNA sequence: TGTGCCAGCTCATCCTACGGCTACACCTTC. It specifies CASSSYGYTF.

This clone was detected only once. The chain has TRBV3-1 (or the pseudogene TRBV3-2) and TRBJ1-1, with no clear D. The CDR3 contains 14 residues. Germline V gene data show CDR1 as LGHDT and CDR2 as YNNKEL (reference sequence). V dropped 3 bases and J dropped 0 bases, with 8 bases sitting between them. The DNA of the CDR3 is TGTGCCAGCAGCCACCTTACAGTGAACACTGAAGCTTTCTTT. As protein: CASSHLTVNTEAFF.